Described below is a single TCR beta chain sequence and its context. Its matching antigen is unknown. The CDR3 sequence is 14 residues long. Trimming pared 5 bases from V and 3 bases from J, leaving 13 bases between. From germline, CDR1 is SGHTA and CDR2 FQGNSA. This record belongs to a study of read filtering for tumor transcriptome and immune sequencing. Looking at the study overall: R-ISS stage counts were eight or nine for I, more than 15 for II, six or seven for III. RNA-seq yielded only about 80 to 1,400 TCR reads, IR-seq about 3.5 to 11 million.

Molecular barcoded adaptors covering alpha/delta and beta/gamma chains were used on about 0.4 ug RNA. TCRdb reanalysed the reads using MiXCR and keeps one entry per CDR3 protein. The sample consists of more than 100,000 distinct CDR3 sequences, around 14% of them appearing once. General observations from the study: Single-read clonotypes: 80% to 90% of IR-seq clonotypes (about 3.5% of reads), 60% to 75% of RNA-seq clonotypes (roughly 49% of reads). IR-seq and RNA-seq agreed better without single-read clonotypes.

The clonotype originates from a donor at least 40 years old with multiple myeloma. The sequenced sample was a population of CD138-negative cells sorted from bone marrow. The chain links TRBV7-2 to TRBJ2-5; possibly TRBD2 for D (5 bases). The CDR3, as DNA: TGTGCCAGCAGCCCGCGGGCCGACAAAGAGACCCAGTACTTC. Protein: CASSPRADKETQYF.